This T cell receptor beta chain was recovered during a study of cytomegalovirus exposure and HLA in healthy donors. Researchers ran the PCR with 60 Vbeta and 13 Jbeta primers. Assay used: immunoSEQ multiplex PCR; TCRdb lists only in-frame clones, some missing. The sample contains about 150,000 clones, roughly 77% of which appear only once. Sequencing was carried out using PBMCs. The TCR originated in a human donor in good health.

This CDR3 is CASSLEGGQPQHF. In nucleotides, the CDR3 is TGCGCCAGCAGCTTGGAGGGCGGGCAGCCCCAGCATTTT. The V call is TRBV5-1, the J call TRBJ1-5; D is uncertain. This CDR3 region has 13 residues. Germline V gives CDR1 SGHRS, CDR2 YFSETQ. V was cut by 0 bases and J by 7 bases, with 8 bases left in between.